This record covers a single T cell receptor beta chain. What antigen it recognizes has not been identified. No clone much larger than this one lies a single base away; base qualities are absent. Reading from cysteine to phenylalanine, the CDR3 counts 16 amino acids. The kept DNA is CDR3 alone, 48 bases in frame from the first base. CDR1 and CDR2 (SGHNT, YYREEE) derive from the germline V gene (reference sequence). Deletion took 1 base off V and 0 bases off J, with a span of 11 bases between the germline ends. Library preparation was by the immunoSEQ multiplex PCR assay. TCRdb stores this immuneACCESS table with in-frame sequences only. Part of the clones is absent; in the studies checked, under half of the shortfall reflects unresolved V genes, and no reason is known for the rest. Here the sample has 100,000 to 150,000 clones; approximately 90% occur a single time. The top ten hold about 2.6% of the sample.

The data originate from a study of control samples from healthy donors and cancer patients (dated by TCRdb to the early 2020s). The receptor comes from a man between 18 and 35 years old in good health. Sample: blood. The chain is encoded by TRBV5-4 joined to TRBJ1-3; a tentative D match to TRBD1 spans 6 bases. The DNA sequence reads TGTGCCAGCAGCTTGCAAACAGGGAGCTCTGGAAACACCATATATTTT. This yields the protein CASSLQTGSSGNTIYF.